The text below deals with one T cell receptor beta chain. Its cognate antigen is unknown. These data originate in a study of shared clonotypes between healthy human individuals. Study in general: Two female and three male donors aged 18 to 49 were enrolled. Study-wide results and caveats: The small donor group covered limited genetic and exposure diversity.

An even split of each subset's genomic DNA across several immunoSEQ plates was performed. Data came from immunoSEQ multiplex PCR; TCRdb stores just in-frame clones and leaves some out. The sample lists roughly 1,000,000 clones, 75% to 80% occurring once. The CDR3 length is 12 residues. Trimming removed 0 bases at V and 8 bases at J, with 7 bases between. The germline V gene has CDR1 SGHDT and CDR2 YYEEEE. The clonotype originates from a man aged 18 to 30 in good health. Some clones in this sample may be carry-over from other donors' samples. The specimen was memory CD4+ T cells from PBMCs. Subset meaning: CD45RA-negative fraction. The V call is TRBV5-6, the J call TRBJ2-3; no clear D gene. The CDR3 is CASSLGSGTQYF. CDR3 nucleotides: TGTGCCAGCAGCTTGGGGAGTGGTACGCAGTATTTT.